The rows below give T cell receptor beta chains drawn from one sample of a study of OX40 agonist ivuxolimab in advanced cancers. Sequenced by immunoSEQ multiplex PCR; TCRdb stores in-frame clones only, minus some. This table has about 100,000 clones, around 90% appearing once. The material was CD4+ or CD8+ T cells sorted from blood, obtained in a trial of the OX40 agonist ivuxolimab. The receptor set was obtained from an adult with an advanced solid tumor such as melanoma, head and neck, liver or kidney cancer. Both conserved end residues are part of each CDR3. The order of the fields is clone size, D gene, V gene, J gene, CDR3 protein, CDR3 DNA. D genes are given only for firm matches. Rows give clone size only sometimes, using once, few, many, or a class for an expanded clone.

-	-	TRBV19	TRBJ1-4	CASTYNPATNEKLFF	TGTGCCAGTACATACAACCCTGCAACTAATGAAAAACTGTTTTTT
few	TRBD1	TRBV9	TRBJ2-1	CASSQPGTAANEQFF	TGTGCCAGCAGCCAACCCGGGACAGCAGCGAATGAGCAGTTCTTC
-	TRBD1	TRBV28	TRBJ2-3	CASRPGTGVRNTQYF	TGTGCCAGCAGACCCGGGACAGGGGTTCGAAATACGCAGTATTTT
-	-	TRBV10-1	TRBJ2-4	CASSESRQETNIQYF	TGCGCCAGCAGTGAGTCGCGACAGGAAACAAACATTCAGTACTTC
-	TRBD2	TRBV5-4	TRBJ2-3	CASSSPSGAADTQYF	TGTGCCAGCAGTTCTCCTAGCGGGGCAGCAGATACGCAGTATTTT
-	TRBD2	TRBV9	TRBJ2-3	CASSPRLAPGADTQYF	TGTGCCAGCAGCCCCCGACTAGCCCCCGGGGCAGATACGCAGTATTTT
-	-	TRBV28	TRBJ2-3	CASTTVNTDTQYF	TGTGCCAGCACTACAGTAAACACAGATACGCAGTATTTT
-	TRBD2	TRBV27	TRBJ2-7	CASSWLAGDYEQYF	TGTGCCAGCAGTTGGCTAGCGGGAGACTACGAGCAGTACTTC
once	-	TRBV5-1	TRBJ2-5	CASSQDLPSGTQYF	TGCGCCAGCAGCCAAGATCTCCCCAGCGGGACCCAGTACTTC
-	TRBD1	TRBV6-1	TRBJ1-5	CASSVGDRFFPQHF	TGTGCCAGCAGTGTGGGGGACAGGTTCTTTCCCCAGCATTTT
few	-	TRBV7-9	TRBJ1-1	CASSLAVQHEAFF	TGTGCCAGCAGCTTAGCCGTTCAGCATGAAGCTTTCTTT
-	-	TRBV18	TRBJ1-2	CASSPLTSDGYTF	TGTGCCAGCTCACCACTGACTTCGGATGGCTACACCTTC
-	-	TRBV28	TRBJ2-1	CASSLLGQTKYNEQFF	TGTGCCAGCAGTTTATTAGGACAGACTAAGTACAATGAGCAGTTCTTC
-	-	TRBV9	TRBJ2-3	CASSVGVTGLADTQYF	TGTGCCAGCAGCGTAGGCGTAACAGGGTTGGCAGATACGCAGTATTTT
once	-	TRBV6-1	TRBJ2-5	CASSQLWGPQETQYF	TGTGCCAGCAGCCAACTGTGGGGACCACAAGAGACCCAGTACTTC
-	-	TRBV18	TRBJ1-1	CASSPAGADTEAFF	TGTGCCAGCTCACCAGCGGGGGCGGACACTGAAGCTTTCTTT
-	-	TRBV5-1	TRBJ2-1	CASSVLGVEDEQFF	TGCGCCAGCAGCGTCCTAGGGGTTGAGGATGAGCAGTTCTTC
-	TRBD2	TRBV19	TRBJ2-1	CASSIPTSGPYNEQFF	TGTGCCAGTAGTATCCCGACTAGCGGGCCCTACAATGAGCAGTTCTTC
-	-	TRBV30	TRBJ2-1	CAWSRSEQFF	TGTGCCTGGAGTAGGAGTGAGCAGTTCTTC
-	-	TRBV2	TRBJ1-2	CASRGQRAGYGYTF	TGTGCCAGCAGGGGTCAACGCGCCGGCTATGGCTACACCTTC
-	TRBD2	TRBV2	TRBJ2-1	CASSELPRDSGRRNEQFF	TGTGCCAGCAGTGAATTACCCCGGGATAGCGGGAGAAGGAATGAGCAGTTCTTC
once	TRBD1	TRBV19	TRBJ2-2	CASSRDRNTGELFF	TGTGCCAGTAGCCGGGACAGGAACACCGGGGAGCTGTTTTTT
-	TRBD1	TRBV6-4	TRBJ1-4	CASSPDRGEKLFF	TGTGCCAGCAGTCCAGACAGGGGTGAAAAACTGTTTTTT
once	-	TRBV7-9	TRBJ2-7	CASSSDGNYEQYF	TGTGCCAGCAGCTCGGACGGAAACTACGAGCAGTACTTC
once	TRBD1	TRBV18	TRBJ1-1	CASSETGLDTEAFF	TGTGCCAGCTCAGAGACAGGGCTGGACACTGAAGCTTTCTTT
once	TRBD1	TRBV29-1	TRBJ2-7	CSVQGQGIYEQYF	TGCAGCGTTCAGGGACAGGGGATCTACGAGCAGTACTTC
-	-	TRBV7-6	TRBJ1-5	CASSLAVQGNQPQHF	TGTGCCAGCAGCTTAGCAGTTCAGGGGAATCAGCCCCAGCATTTT
-	TRBD1	TRBV6-4	TRBJ1-6	CASSERDRDNSPLHF	TGTGCCAGCAGCGAGCGGGACAGAGATAATTCACCCCTCCACTTT
once	TRBD1	TRBV28	TRBJ2-3	CASRQGLDTQYF	TGTGCCAGCAGACAGGGGCTAGATACGCAGTATTTT
once	-	TRBV15	TRBJ2-6	CATSRGQVAGGANVLTF	TGTGCCACCAGCAGAGGGCAGGTTGCCGGGGGGGCCAACGTCCTGACTTTC
few	-	TRBV6-4	TRBJ1-6	CASSVQTNSPLHF	TGTGCCAGCAGTGTGCAGACAAATTCACCCCTCCACTTT
once	TRBD2	TRBV5-4	TRBJ2-7	CATAKEAGVYGEQYF	TGTGCCACCGCTAAGGAAGCGGGAGTCTATGGCGAGCAGTACTTC
-	TRBD2	TRBV28	TRBJ2-7	CASSPAGGPDEQYF	TGTGCCAGCAGCCCAGCGGGAGGGCCTGACGAGCAGTACTTC
-	-	TRBV6-5	TRBJ1-3	CASSTAGNTIYF	TGTGCCAGCAGTACCGCCGGGAACACCATATATTTT
few	-	TRBV27	TRBJ1-5	CASSPGLFQPQHF	TGTGCCAGCAGTCCAGGATTGTTTCAGCCCCAGCATTTT
-	-	TRBV7-9	TRBJ1-2	CASSKGPGASGYTF	TGTGCCAGCAGCAAGGGGCCGGGGGCGAGTGGCTACACCTTC
once	-	TRBV2	TRBJ2-2	CASAYDRLTGELFF	TGTGCCAGCGCTTATGACAGACTCACCGGGGAGCTGTTTTTT
-	-	TRBV5-1	TRBJ2-7	CASSLFPRTPNEQYF	TGCGCCAGCAGCTTGTTTCCCCGAACCCCGAACGAGCAGTACTTC
-	TRBD2	TRBV5-1	TRBJ2-1	CASSLTASGRYEQFF	TGCGCCAGCAGCTTGACGGCTAGCGGGAGGTATGAGCAGTTCTTC
-	-	TRBV28	TRBJ2-7	CASTAQPYEQYF	TGTGCCAGCACCGCCCAACCATACGAGCAGTACTTC
-	TRBD2	TRBV5-4	TRBJ2-3	CASSFWGRALTDTQYF	TGTGCCAGCAGCTTCTGGGGGAGGGCCCTCACGGATACGCAGTATTTT
-	-	TRBV28	TRBJ2-7	CASSLASPDEQYF	TGTGCCAGCAGTTTGGCTAGTCCCGACGAGCAGTACTTC